This is a list of T cell receptor beta chains from one sample in a study of blood T cell repertoires in COVID-19. Produced via immunoSEQ multiplex PCR; TCRdb's table is partial and in-frame only. Of about 140,000 clones in the sample, around 89% were seen once. The sequencing input was peripheral blood. The source of these receptors is a woman aged 55-70 years with active COVID-19. The conserved cysteine and the conserved F or W are not part of the CDR3 here. Each record gives: V gene, J gene, CDR3 protein.

V gene: TRBV9; J gene: TRBJ2-2; CDR3 protein: ASSVAGGGTGELF
V gene: TRBV19; J gene: TRBJ2-1; CDR3 protein: ASTGAGGHSYNEQF
V gene: TRBV19; J gene: TRBJ2-5; CDR3 protein: ASTQRRGETQY
V gene: TRBV7-9; J gene: TRBJ2-2; CDR3 protein: ASSSGLINTGELF
V gene: TRBV27; J gene: TRBJ1-1; CDR3 protein: ASSSRTAGYYKAF
V gene: TRBV7-6; J gene: TRBJ1-6; CDR3 protein: ASSLGQSGYNSPLH
V gene: TRBV19; J gene: TRBJ2-7; CDR3 protein: ASSAGTGRLPYEQY
V gene: TRBV5-4; J gene: TRBJ1-5; CDR3 protein: ASSQQGAGQPQH
V gene: TRBV28; J gene: TRBJ2-1; CDR3 protein: ASSLAGGAGNEQF
V gene: TRBV6-7; J gene: TRBJ1-4; CDR3 protein: ASSYSRLVDREPKETNEKLF
V gene: TRBV7-9; J gene: TRBJ1-4; CDR3 protein: ASSLTGQGLGEKLF
V gene: TRBV27; J gene: TRBJ2-5; CDR3 protein: ASSDRVKETQY
V gene: TRBV9; J gene: TRBJ2-7; CDR3 protein: ASSVGQGPYEQY